This T cell receptor (beta chain) was sequenced during a study of response to subunit inactivated influenza vaccine. This clonotype came up many times. Its specificity is not known. TCRdb recomputed calls from the RT-PCR reads with MiXCR, one row per CDR3 protein. The table includes 500,000 to 600,000 distinct CDR3 sequences, approximately 15% detected once. Study-wide results and caveats: The authors proposed limited new T cell recruitment per seasonal influenza vaccination.

The CDR3 runs to 15 residues. Germline values: CDR1 DFQATT, CDR2 SNEGSKA (reference sequence). Trimming shortened V by 3 bases and J by 1 base, and 10 bases separated the two germline ends. This chain links TRBV20-1 with TRBJ1-6; D ambiguous. The source was CD4+ T cells sorted from PBMCs, collected about 23 months after vaccination. The TCR sequence derives from a man aged 45-69 years who received an inactivated influenza vaccine. CDR3 DNA: TGCAGTGCTAGGGCCGAAGATTCCTATAATTCACCCCTCCACTTT. It codes for CSARAEDSYNSPLHF.